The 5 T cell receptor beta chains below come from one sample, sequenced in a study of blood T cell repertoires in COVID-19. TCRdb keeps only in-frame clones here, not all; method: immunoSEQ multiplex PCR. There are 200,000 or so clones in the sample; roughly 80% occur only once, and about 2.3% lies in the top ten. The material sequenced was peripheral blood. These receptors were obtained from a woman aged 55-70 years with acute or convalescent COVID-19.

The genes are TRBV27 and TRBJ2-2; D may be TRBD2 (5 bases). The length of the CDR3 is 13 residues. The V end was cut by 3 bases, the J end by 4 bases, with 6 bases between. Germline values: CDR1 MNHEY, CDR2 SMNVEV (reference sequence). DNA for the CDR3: TGTGCCAGCAGTTTTAGCGCCACCGGGGAGCTGTTTTTT. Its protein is CASSFSATGELFF.

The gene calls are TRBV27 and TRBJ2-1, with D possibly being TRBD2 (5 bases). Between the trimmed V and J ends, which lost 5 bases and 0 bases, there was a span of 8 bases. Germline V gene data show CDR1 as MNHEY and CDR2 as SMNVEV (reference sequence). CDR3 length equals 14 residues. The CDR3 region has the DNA TGTGCCAGCAGTCGAGGGAGCTCCTACAATGAGCAGTTCTTC. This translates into CASSRGSSYNEQFF.

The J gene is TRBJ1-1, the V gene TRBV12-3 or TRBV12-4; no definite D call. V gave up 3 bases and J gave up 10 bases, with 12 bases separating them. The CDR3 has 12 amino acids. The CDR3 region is CASSFEGQIAFF. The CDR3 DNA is TGTGCCAGCAGTTTTGAGGGCCAGATAGCTTTCTTT.

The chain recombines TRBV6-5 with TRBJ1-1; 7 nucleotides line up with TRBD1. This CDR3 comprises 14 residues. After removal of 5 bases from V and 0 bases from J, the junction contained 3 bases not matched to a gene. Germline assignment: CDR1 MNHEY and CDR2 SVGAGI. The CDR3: CASSRGQVNTEAFF. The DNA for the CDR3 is TGTGCCAGCAGTAGAGGACAGGTGAACACTGAAGCTTTCTTT.

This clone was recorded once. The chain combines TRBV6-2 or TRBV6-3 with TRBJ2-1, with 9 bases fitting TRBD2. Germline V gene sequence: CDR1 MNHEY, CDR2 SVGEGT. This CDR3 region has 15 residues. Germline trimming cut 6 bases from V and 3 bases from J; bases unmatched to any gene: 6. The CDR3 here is CASSLAGALYNEQFF. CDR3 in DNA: TGTGCCAGCAGCTTAGCGGGGGCCCTCTACAATGAGCAGTTCTTC.